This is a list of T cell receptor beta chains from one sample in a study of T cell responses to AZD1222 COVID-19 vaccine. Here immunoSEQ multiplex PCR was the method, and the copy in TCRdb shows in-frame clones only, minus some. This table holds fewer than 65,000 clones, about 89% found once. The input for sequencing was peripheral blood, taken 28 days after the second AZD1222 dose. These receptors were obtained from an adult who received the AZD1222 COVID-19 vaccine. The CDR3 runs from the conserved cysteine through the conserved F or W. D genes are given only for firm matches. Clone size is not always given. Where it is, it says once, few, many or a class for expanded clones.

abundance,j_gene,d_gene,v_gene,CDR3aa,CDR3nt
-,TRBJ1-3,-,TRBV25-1,CASSSSGGARNTIYF,TGTGCCAGCTCCTCCTCTGGGGGGGCTCGAAACACCATATATTTT
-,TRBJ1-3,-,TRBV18,CASSPGGADTIYF,TGTGCCAGCTCACCGGGGGGCGCGGACACCATATATTTT
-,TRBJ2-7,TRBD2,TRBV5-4,CASSLTSGVSYEQYF,TGTGCCAGCAGCTTGACTAGCGGGGTCTCCTACGAGCAGTACTTC
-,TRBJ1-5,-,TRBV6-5,CASRPANQPQHF,TGTGCCAGCAGACCAGCCAATCAGCCCCAGCATTTT
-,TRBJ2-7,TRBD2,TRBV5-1,CASSLGTSGSYYEQYF,TGCGCCAGCAGCTTAGGGACTAGCGGGAGCTACTACGAGCAGTACTTC
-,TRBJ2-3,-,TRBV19,CASSPGTSSTDTQYF,TGTGCCAGTAGTCCCGGGACTTCAAGCACAGATACGCAGTATTTT
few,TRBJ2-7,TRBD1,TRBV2,CASSREDGTGYEQYF,TGTGCCAGCAGTCGAGAGGACGGGACAGGCTACGAGCAGTACTTC
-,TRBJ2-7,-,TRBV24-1,CATSDGDEQYF,TGTGCCACCAGTGATGGGGACGAGCAGTACTTC
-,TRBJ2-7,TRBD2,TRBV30,CAWSKAGGPGDEQYF,TGTGCCTGGAGTAAGGCGGGAGGGCCTGGGGACGAGCAGTACTTC
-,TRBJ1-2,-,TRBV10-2,CASTADRIYGYTF,TGCGCCAGCACCGCCGACAGGATCTATGGCTACACCTTC
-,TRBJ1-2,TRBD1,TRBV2,CASSPTGVVYGYTF,TGTGCCAGCAGTCCGACAGGGGTTGTCTATGGCTACACCTTC
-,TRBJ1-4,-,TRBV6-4,CASSDPTTPATNEKLFF,TGTGCCAGCAGTGACCCTACAACTCCTGCAACTAATGAAAAACTGTTTTTT
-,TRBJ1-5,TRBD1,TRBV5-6,CASSKTGYNQPQHF,TGTGCCAGCAGCAAGACAGGGTACAATCAGCCCCAGCATTTT
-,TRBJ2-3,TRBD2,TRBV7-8,CASSPGTTDTQYF,TGTGCCAGCAGCCCCGGGACTACTGATACGCAGTATTTT
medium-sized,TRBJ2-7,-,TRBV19,CASSSAISYEQYF,TGTGCCAGTAGCTCCGCGATTTCCTACGAGCAGTACTTC
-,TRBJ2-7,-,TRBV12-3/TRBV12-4,CASRIGRTVDLSF,TGTGCCAGCAGGATAGGAAGGACAGTAGATCTTTCATTC
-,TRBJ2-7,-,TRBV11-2,CASSLGGTNYEQYF,TGTGCCAGCAGCTTGGGCGGGACGAACTACGAGCAGTACTTC
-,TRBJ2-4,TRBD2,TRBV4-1,CASSHVAGTTRINIQYF,TGCGCCAGCAGCCATGTTGCTGGGACTACAAGAATAAACATTCAGTACTTC
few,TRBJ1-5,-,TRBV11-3,CASSLSNGQPQHF,TGTGCCAGCAGCTTATCGAATGGCCAGCCCCAGCATTTT
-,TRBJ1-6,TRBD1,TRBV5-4,CASSDRGNSPLHF,TGTGCCAGCAGCGACAGGGGGAATTCACCCCTCCACTTT
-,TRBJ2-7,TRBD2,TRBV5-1,CASSLGTLAALSYEQYF,TGCGCCAGCAGCTTGGGGACTCTAGCGGCCCTCTCCTACGAGCAGTACTTC
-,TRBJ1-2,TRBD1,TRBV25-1,CASRGTGVSGYTF,TGTGCCAGCCGCGGGACAGGGGTGAGCGGCTACACCTTC
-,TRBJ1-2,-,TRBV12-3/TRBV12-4,CASGDEMNYGYTF,TGTGCCAGCGGCGACGAGATGAACTATGGCTACACCTTC
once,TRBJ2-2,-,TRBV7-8,CASRFGTGLYTGELFF,TGTGCCAGCAGGTTTGGAACAGGGTTGTACACCGGGGAGCTGTTTTTT
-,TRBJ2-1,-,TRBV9,CASSVGSNEQFF,TGTGCCAGCAGCGTAGGGAGCAATGAGCAGTTCTTC
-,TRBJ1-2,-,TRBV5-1,CASSFGGAGANYGYTF,TGCGCCAGCAGCTTTGGGGGGGCCGGGGCTAACTATGGCTACACCTTC
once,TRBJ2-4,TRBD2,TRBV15,CATRDGLAGGPLAKNIQYF,TGTGCCACCAGGGACGGACTAGCGGGAGGTCCACTAGCCAAAAACATTCAGTACTTC
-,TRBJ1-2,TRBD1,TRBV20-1,CSASDRVDGYTF,TGCAGTGCTAGTGACAGGGTAGATGGCTACACCTTC
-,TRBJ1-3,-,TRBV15,CATSRDLGGRGNTIYF,TGTGCCACCAGCAGAGATCTGGGGGGCCGAGGAAACACCATATATTTT
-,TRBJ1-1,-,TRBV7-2,CASSVERVGTEAFF,TGTGCCAGCAGCGTAGAAAGGGTTGGGACTGAAGCTTTCTTT
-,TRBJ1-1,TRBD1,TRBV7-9,CASSSDSGQGVWNTEAFF,TGTGCCAGCAGCTCAGATTCTGGACAGGGAGTATGGAACACTGAAGCTTTCTTT
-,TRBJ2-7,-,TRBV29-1,CSVEVVQVRREQYF,TGCAGCGTTGAAGTTGTACAGGTCCGTCGAGAGCAGTACTTC
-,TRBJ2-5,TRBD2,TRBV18,CASSPRVGAGGPETQYF,TGTGCCAGCTCACCACGAGTCGGGGCGGGAGGGCCGGAGACCCAGTACTTC
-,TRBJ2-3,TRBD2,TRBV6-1,CASSETSGSGLDTQYF,TGTGCCAGCAGTGAGACTAGCGGGAGCGGATTAGATACGCAGTATTTT
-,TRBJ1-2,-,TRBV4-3,CASSQTATNYGYTF,TGCGCCAGCAGCCAAACAGCGACTAACTATGGCTACACCTTC
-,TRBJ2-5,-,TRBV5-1,CASSLVVGGETQYF,TGCGCCAGCAGCTTGGTGGTAGGGGGAGAGACCCAGTACTTC
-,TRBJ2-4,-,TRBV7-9,CASSSTGGSVAKNIQYF,TGTGCCAGCAGCTCAACCGGGGGCAGCGTAGCCAAAAACATTCAGTACTTC
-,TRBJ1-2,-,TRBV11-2,CASSLAGHYGYTF,TGTGCCAGCAGCTTAGCAGGCCACTATGGCTACACCTTC
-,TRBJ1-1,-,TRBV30,CAWRAPGLWEGGTEAFF,TGTGCCTGGAGAGCACCGGGACTATGGGAAGGAGGCACTGAAGCTTTCTTT
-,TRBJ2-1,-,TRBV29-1,CSVRLGSYNEQFF,TGCAGCGTCCGACTAGGTAGCTACAATGAGCAGTTCTTC
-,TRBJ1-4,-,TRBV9,CASSVDEGPNEKLFF,TGTGCCAGCAGCGTAGACGAGGGCCCAAATGAAAAACTGTTTTTT
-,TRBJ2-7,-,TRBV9,CASSVESYEQYF,TGTGCCAGCAGCGTAGAGTCCTACGAGCAGTACTTC
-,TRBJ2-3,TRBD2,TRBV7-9,CASSLPASGRVSTDTQYF,TGTGCCAGCAGCCTACCCGCTAGCGGGAGAGTGAGCACAGATACGCAGTATTTT
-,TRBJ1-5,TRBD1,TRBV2,CASSREQGRQPQHF,TGTGCCAGCAGTAGAGAACAGGGGAGACAGCCCCAGCATTTT
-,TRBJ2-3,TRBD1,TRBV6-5,CASRHRDSSTDTQYF,TGTGCCAGCAGGCACCGGGACAGCAGCACAGATACGCAGTATTTT
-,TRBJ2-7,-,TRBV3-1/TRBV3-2,CASSQDLDGYEQYF,TGTGCCAGCAGCCAAGATCTCGACGGTTACGAGCAGTACTTC
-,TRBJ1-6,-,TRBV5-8,CASRGEVYNSPLHF,TGTGCCAGCAGGGGCGAAGTTTATAATTCACCCCTCCACTTT
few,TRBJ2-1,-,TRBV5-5,CASSQTVDNEQFF,TGTGCCAGCAGCCAGACAGTAGACAATGAGCAGTTCTTC
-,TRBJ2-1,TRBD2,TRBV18,CASSPQGLGVHNEQFF,TGTGCCAGCTCACCCCAGGGACTAGGGGTCCACAATGAGCAGTTCTTC
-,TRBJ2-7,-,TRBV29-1,CSVGWNSYEQYF,TGCAGCGTTGGCTGGAACAGCTACGAGCAGTACTTC
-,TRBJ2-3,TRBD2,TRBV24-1,CATAGGAGGTDTQYF,TGTGCCACCGCCGGGGGGGCGGGAGGCACAGATACGCAGTATTTT
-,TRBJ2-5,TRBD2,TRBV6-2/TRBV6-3,CASSYLNPIGLAGETQYF,TGTGCCAGCAGTTACCTCAACCCCATCGGACTAGCGGGAGAGACCCAGTACTTC
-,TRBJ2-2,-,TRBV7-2,CASSLRGSANTGELFF,TGTGCCAGCAGCTTAAGAGGGAGTGCGAACACCGGGGAGCTGTTTTTT
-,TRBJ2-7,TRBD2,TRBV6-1,CASSEGLAGHYEQYF,TGTGCCAGCAGTGAAGGGCTAGCGGGACACTACGAGCAGTACTTC
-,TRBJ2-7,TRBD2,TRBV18,CASSPASGSFNEQYF,TGTGCCAGCTCACCAGCTAGCGGGAGTTTCAACGAGCAGTACTTC
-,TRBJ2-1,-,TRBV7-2,CASSLEGSVYNEQFF,TGTGCCAGCAGCTTAGAGGGTTCGGTCTACAATGAGCAGTTCTTC